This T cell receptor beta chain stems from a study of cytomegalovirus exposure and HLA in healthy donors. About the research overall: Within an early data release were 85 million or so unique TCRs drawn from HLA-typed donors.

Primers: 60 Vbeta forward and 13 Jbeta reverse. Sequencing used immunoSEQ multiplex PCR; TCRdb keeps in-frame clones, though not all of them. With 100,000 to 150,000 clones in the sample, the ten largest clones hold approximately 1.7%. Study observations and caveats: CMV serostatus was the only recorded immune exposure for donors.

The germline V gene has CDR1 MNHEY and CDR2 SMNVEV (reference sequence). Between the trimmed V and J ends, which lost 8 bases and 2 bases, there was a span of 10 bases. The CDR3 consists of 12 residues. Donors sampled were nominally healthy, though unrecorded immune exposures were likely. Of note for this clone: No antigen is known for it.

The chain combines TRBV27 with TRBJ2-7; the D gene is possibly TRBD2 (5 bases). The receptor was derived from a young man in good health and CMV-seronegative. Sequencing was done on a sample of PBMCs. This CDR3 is CASGGSTYEQYF. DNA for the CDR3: TGTGCCAGCGGCGGGTCTACCTACGAGCAGTACTTC.